This T cell receptor beta chain derives from a study of beta chain features in type 1 diabetes (dated by TCRdb to the late 2010s). Context from the whole study: Mean age, gender distribution, total cell number and subset yield did not differ between patients and healthy donors. Regulatory and stem cell-like memory subsets were obtained from only 8 patients and roughly eight healthy donors, while naive and central memory subsets were obtained from all 30 or so donors. In the study, recently diagnosed type 1 diabetes patients and matched healthy donors were compared on the TCRB repertoires of their sorted circulating CD4+ T cell subsets. Across all samples, some 99 million sorted cells were examined, and cell number per subset correlated strongly with RNA yield. Results and caveats for the whole study, not just this receptor: In all four CD4+ subsets, TCRB CDR3 length was moderately but significantly shorter in type 1 diabetes patients. HLA sub-analyses involved small numbers of individuals, so any influence of HLA type on TCRB rearrangement remained unresolved. Because cDNA was sequenced instead of genomic DNA, activated cells with high expression could be over-represented, although the groups did not differ in activation or CD3 levels. Naive, central memory and regulatory TCRB repertoires appeared to be more similar among patients than among healthy donors. Patients with type 1 diabetes made fewer insertions and deleted more nucleotides at VDJ recombination sites, implying thymic rearrangement abnormalities. PCR may preferentially amplify shorter templates, but because patient and control samples were amplified and corrected together, any resulting skew would affect both groups equally.

All of the isolated RNA was reverse transcribed with the High Capacity cDNA Reverse Transcription Kit, so expressed TCRB transcripts were sequenced. Deep immunoSEQ sequencing was applied to naive, central memory and regulatory T cell samples, giving an average of roughly 3.3 million total reads per sample. Sorted cells were lysed in RLT buffer, and RNA was extracted using DNase-treated RNeasy Micro or Mini kits according to cell number. To prevent cross-contamination, every cell subset was processed on its own, while patient and healthy donor samples were processed together. Using the immunoSEQ multiplex PCR, TCRB sequences were amplified from cDNA into 87-bp fragments spanning the CDR3 region. The amplicons were sequenced using the Illumina HiSeq platform. Processing in the source paper ran as follows. PCR bias was corrected computationally using synthetic template baselines, and reads within Hamming distance 2 were collapsed, with unmergeable singletons discarded. Reads were aligned against IMGT to assign V, D and J genes, CDR3 length and insertions or deletions at six rearrangement sites. Within each subset, clonotype counts were normalized to the number of sorted cells before true diversity and Gini coefficients were calculated with the tcR R package. The overlap coefficient, calculated on TCRB nucleotide sequences, was used to quantify repertoire sharing. As a proxy for the pre-selection repertoire, out-of-frame TCRB sequences from naive cells were analyzed. The source is immuneACCESS, and TCRdb retained only in-frame sequences with V and J called. Part of the clones is not carried over; for the studies checked, unresolved V genes explain less than half of this, and the remainder is unexplained. Clonal size and the V and J genes are those of that table, whereas D and trimming came from the DNA. This sample lists 810,000 or so clones; about a sixth were detected once. The ten largest account for 0.02% to 0.025% of the sample.

This clone was seen a handful of times. The target of this receptor is not known. One base away there is no much larger clone; base qualities are not given. According to the germline V gene, CDR1 reads SGHTA and CDR2 reads FQGNSA. V lost 2 bases and J lost 4 bases, and the count of bases not matched to a germline gene is 6. The CDR3 numbers 15 residues from cysteine through phenylalanine. Only the CDR3 DNA stays, 45 bases, in frame from base 1. A single peripheral blood draw of approximately 0.11 L on average was collected from each donor into heparinised tubes. A BD FACSAria II and a panel including CD45RO, CCR7, CD25, CD127, CD95 and CD27 were used to sort naive, central memory, regulatory and stem cell-like memory CD4+ T cells. A purity above 95% was achieved for all sorted populations. PBMCs were isolated immediately by Lymphoprep density gradient centrifugation and stained directly without culture. So that batch effects would be minimized, each experiment stained and sorted samples in pairs, pairing one healthy donor with one patient.

Here the chain combines TRBV7-2 and TRBJ1-2, and TRBD1 matches 8 of the central bases. This receptor was taken from a woman between 18 and 29 years old in good health. Source material: naive CD4+ T cells from blood. This sample's cell subset or site label indicates: true naive CD4+ T cells. The base sequence is TGTGCCAGCAGCTTATCGTCAGGGGGCAGCTATGGCTACACCTTC. Its translation reads: CASSLSSGGSYGYTF.